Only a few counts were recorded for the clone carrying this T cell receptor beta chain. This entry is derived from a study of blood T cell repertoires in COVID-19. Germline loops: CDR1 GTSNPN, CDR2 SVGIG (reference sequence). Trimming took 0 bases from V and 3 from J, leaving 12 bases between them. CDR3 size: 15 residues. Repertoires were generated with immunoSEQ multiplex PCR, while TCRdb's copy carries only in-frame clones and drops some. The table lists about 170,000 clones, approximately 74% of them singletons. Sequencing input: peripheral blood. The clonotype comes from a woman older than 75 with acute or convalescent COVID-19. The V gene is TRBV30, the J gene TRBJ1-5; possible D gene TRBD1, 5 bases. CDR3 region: CAWSVWGLDNQPQHF. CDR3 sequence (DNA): TGTGCCTGGAGTGTATGGGGCCTGGACAATCAGCCCCAGCATTTT.